This TCR beta chain was recovered during a study of CD8 T cells in ankylosing spondylitis. Regarding the study as a whole: Before this, some motif variants had been reported in reactive arthritis synovial fluid and blood. With a CD8+ phenotype, disease-linked clones were relatively rare in peripheral blood. A TCR beta motif of several highly homologous variants seemed to mark ankylosing spondylitis blood.

TCRdb itself ran the 5' RACE reads through MiXCR, one entry per CDR3 protein. The sample has approximately 220,000 distinct CDR3 sequences, under 30% seen once. As for this clonotype: Its antigen remains unidentified.

There are 15 residues in the CDR3. The germline V gene has CDR1 SGHNT and CDR2 YYREEE (reference sequence). Trimming removed 3 bases from V and 6 bases from J; junction bases left unmatched: 8. The sequence came from a male donor with ankylosing spondylitis or in good health (not recorded which). The chain carries TRBV5-4 and TRBJ2-4, with TRBD2 matching over 8 bases. Sequencing was performed on blood, either unsorted or a sorted T cell fraction (not recorded which). This chain's CDR3 is CASSWGSGTSNIQYF. The DNA for the CDR3 is TGTGCCAGCAGCTGGGGTAGCGGGACCTCAAACATTCAGTACTTC.